The next 15 T cell receptor beta chains were all read from a single sample in a study of blood T cell repertoires in COVID-19. This table comes from immunoSEQ multiplex PCR, and its TCRdb copy is limited to in-frame clones, with some not included. The sample holds more than 25,000 clones, less than 95% seen once. The specimen sequenced was peripheral blood. The source is a man in his 70s with active or convalescent COVID-19.

The chain carries TRBV25-1 and TRBJ1-1; D gene ambiguous. Germline V gene lookup returns CDR1 MGHDK and CDR2 SYGVNS. V was trimmed by 6 bases and J by 3 bases, leaving 5 bases between them. The CDR3 sequence is 11 residues long. The CDR3 loop reads CASRTDTEAFF. The CDR3 region has the DNA TGTGCCAGCAGAACAGACACTGAAGCTTTCTTT.

Remarks on this clone: A junction boundary mismatches the germline segment, possibly from a read error. This chain uses TRBV2 with TRBJ2-5; TRBD1 matches at 7 bases. This CDR3 comprises 13 residues. Germline CDR1 is SNHLY and CDR2 is FYNNEI. The CDR3 reads CATGQVPQETQYF. The CDR3 DNA follows: TGCGCAACTGGACAGGTACCGCAAGAGACCCAGTACTTC.

The rearrangement links TRBV5-4 to TRBJ1-2; TRBD1 agrees at 9 bases. Per germline, CDR1 SGHNT and CDR2 YYREEE (reference sequence). This CDR3 is built from 15 residues. The V gene end was trimmed by 3 bases and the J gene end by 8 bases; junction bases not matched to a gene: 11. Here the CDR3 reads CASSSTGTGLKGYTF. In DNA, the CDR3 is TGTGCCAGCAGCTCCACCGGGACAGGGTTAAAGGGCTACACCTTC.

This CDR3 reads CASSLGRGWDTEAFF. CDR3 nucleotides: TGCGCCAGCAGCTTAGGGAGGGGTTGGGATACTGAAGCTTTCTTT. This chain connects TRBV5-1 to TRBJ1-1, with D perhaps TRBD1 (5 bases). Germline V lookup: CDR1 SGHRS, CDR2 YFSETQ. Trimming left V 2 bases short and J 5 bases short, with 16 bases between. The CDR3 is made up of 15 amino acids.

The chain employs TRBV7-9 and TRBJ2-7; 10 bases are a match to TRBD2. Germline assignment: CDR1 SEHNR and CDR2 FQNEAQ (reference sequence). The length of the CDR3 is 15 residues. V was clipped by 5 bases and J by 2 bases; unmatched bases: 6. CDR3 in amino acids: CASSPHLAGAYEQYF. The CDR3 DNA reads TGTGCCAGCAGCCCCCATCTAGCGGGGGCCTACGAGCAGTACTTC. Using reference TRBV7-9 and TRBJ2-7 for the parts outside the CDR3, the full variable domain is DTGVSQNPRHKITKRGQNVTFRCDPISEHNRLYWYRQTLGQGPEFLTYFQNEAQLEKSRLLSDRFSAERPKGSFSTLEIQRTEQGDSAMYLCASSPHLAGAYEQYFGPGTRLTVT.

The DNA for the CDR3 is TGTGCCAGCAGCACAGGACAGGGTTGGGGCAATGAGCAGTTCTTC. This codes for CASSTGQGWGNEQFF. The gene calls are TRBV11-3 and TRBJ2-1; 8 bases are shared with TRBD1. The CDR3 loop spans 15 amino acids. CDR1 and CDR2 (germline): SGHNT, YENEEA. The J segment lost 6 bases and the V segment lost 5 bases, leaving 9 bases of the junction unmatched.

The rearrangement joins TRBV12-3 or TRBV12-4 to TRBJ1-2, with D uncertain. The length of the CDR3 is 12 residues. Trimming took off 5 bases at V and 8 bases at J, with 12 bases between the two ends. CDR3 region: CASSPAGVGYTF. CDR3 bases: TGTGCCAGCAGTCCCGCCGGGGTAGGCTACACCTTC.

The chain carries TRBV6-6 and TRBJ2-6; TRBD1 matches 10 bases. The CDR3 has 15 residues. Trimming at V came to 6 bases and at J to 4 bases, leaving 3 bases not matched to a gene. Germline V gene sequence: CDR1 MNHNY, CDR2 SVGAGI (reference sequence). The CDR3 is CASSSGQGGANVLTF. CDR3 nucleotides: TGTGCCAGCAGCTCGGGACAGGGGGGGGCCAACGTCCTGACTTTC.

This clone was counted between two and nine times. The chain employs TRBV28 and TRBJ1-2; D remains unclear. The CDR3 has 13 residues. V was pared by 2 bases and J by 3 bases, with 7 bases between. Germline-derived CDR1 and CDR2 are MDHEN and SYDVKM. CDR3: CASSLTSDYGYTF. CDR3 nucleotides: TGTGCCAGCAGTTTAACCAGTGACTATGGCTACACCTTC.

The chain is built from TRBV18 and TRBJ1-2, with D possibly being TRBD1 (6 bases). The V end lost 3 bases, the J end lost 6 bases, and 11 bases lay between the germline ends. The CDR3 extends over 13 amino acids. Germline V CDR1 and CDR2: KGHSH, LQKENI. CDR3 DNA: TGTGCCAGCTCACCTACCTACAGGGATGGCTACACCTTC. It codes for CASSPTYRDGYTF. Complete variable domain (other parts from reference TRBV18 and TRBJ1-2): NAGVMQNPRHLVRRRGQEARLRCSPMKGHSHVYWYRQLPEEGLKFMVYLQKENIIDESGMPKERFSAEFPKEGPSILRIQQVVRGDSAAYFCASSPTYRDGYTFGSGTRLTVV.

This clone was recorded only once. The rearrangement joins TRBV11-2 to TRBJ2-3, with D possibly matching TRBD1 (6 bases). CDR1 SGHAT and CDR2 FQNNGV come from the germline V gene. The V end lost 2 bases, the J end lost 2 bases, and 14 bases lay between the germline ends. This CDR3 spans 16 amino acids. Written as DNA, the CDR3 is TGTGCCAGCAGCTTATTTTTAGGGGGTTCCACAGATACGCAGTATTTT. Amino acids: CASSLFLGGSTDTQYF.

The genes are TRBV5-1 and TRBJ1-5, with 8 bases lining up with TRBD1. CDR1 is SGHRS, CDR2 YFSETQ, per germline. The CDR3 runs 15 residues. The trim removed 4 bases at V and 1 base at J, leaving 4 bases unmatched. The CDR3 DNA sequence: TGCGCCAGCAGCACCGGACAGGGAAGCAATCAGCCCCAGCATTTT. Protein product: CASSTGQGSNQPQHF.

CDR3 nucleotides: TGTGCCAGCAGCTTGGTTAGGGCAGGGGGCGAAAAACTGTTTTTT. It encodes CASSLVRAGGEKLFF. This chain uses TRBV5-6 with TRBJ1-4, with 8 bases matching TRBD1. Germline-derived CDR1 and CDR2 are SGHDT and YYEEEE. This CDR3 is 15 amino acids long. V dropped 0 bases and J dropped 8; count of bases not matched to a gene: 6. Complete variable domain (other parts from reference TRBV5-6 and TRBJ1-4): DAGVTQSPTHLIKTRGQQVTLRCSPKSGHDTVSWYQQALGQGPQFIFQYYEEEERQRGNFPDRFSGHQFPNYSSELNVNALLLGDSALYLCASSLVRAGGEKLFFGSGTQLSVL.

The V gene is TRBV12-3 or TRBV12-4, the J gene TRBJ1-2; perhaps TRBD1 as D (6 bases). Between the trimmed V and J ends, which lost 6 bases and 4 bases, there was a span of 12 bases. CDR3 length equals 13 residues. The CDR3 sequence is CASRQTGVYGYTF. The CDR3 DNA sequence: TGTGCCAGCAGACAGACAGGTGTCTATGGCTACACCTTC.

This clone was observed once. The V gene is TRBV12-3 or TRBV12-4, the J gene TRBJ1-6; no reliable D call. V was trimmed by 4 bases and J by 7 bases, leaving 5 bases between them. The CDR3 consists of 12 residues. The CDR3 DNA sequence: TGTGCCAGCAGTTCGGAGAATTCACCCCTCCACTTT. Translating gives CASSSENSPLHF.